The sequence of this T cell receptor (beta chain) was determined in a study of blood T cell repertoires in COVID-19. Study at large: Sites across the United States, Italy and Spain contributed samples from acute and convalescent COVID-19.

As originally analysed: Amplification from reference gene primers served as the basis for estimated nucleated cell counts. Assay: immunoSEQ multiplex PCR; the TCRdb copy retains only in-frame clones and omits some. V and J calls and clone size are those listed in that table; D and trimming were worked out from the DNA. The sample carries about 15,000 clones, roughly nine tenths recorded once. The CDR3 runs 14 residues. Germline-derived CDR1 and CDR2 are SGHRS and YFSETQ. V lost 6 bases and J lost 0, with 13 bases in between. The sequence derives from a human donor in a cohort sampled during active COVID-19. V usage is TRBV5-1 and J usage is TRBJ2-7; possibly TRBD2 for D (6 bases). Sequencing was performed on peripheral blood. CDR3 sequence (DNA): TGCGCCAGCATGCGGGACCTCTACTCCTACGAGCAGTACTTC. Its protein is CASMRDLYSYEQYF.